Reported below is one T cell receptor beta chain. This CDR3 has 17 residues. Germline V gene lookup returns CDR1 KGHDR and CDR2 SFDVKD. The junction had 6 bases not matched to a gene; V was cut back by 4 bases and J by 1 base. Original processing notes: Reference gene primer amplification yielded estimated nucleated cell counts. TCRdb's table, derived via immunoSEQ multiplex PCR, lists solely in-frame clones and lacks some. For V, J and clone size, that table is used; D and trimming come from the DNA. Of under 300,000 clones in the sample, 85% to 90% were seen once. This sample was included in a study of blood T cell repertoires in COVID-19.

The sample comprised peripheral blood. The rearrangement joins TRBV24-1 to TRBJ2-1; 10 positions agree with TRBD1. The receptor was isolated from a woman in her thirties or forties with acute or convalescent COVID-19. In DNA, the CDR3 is TGTGCCACCAGTGACCGGGACAGGGGAGGATCCTACAATGAGCAGTTCTTC. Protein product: CATSDRDRGGSYNEQFF.